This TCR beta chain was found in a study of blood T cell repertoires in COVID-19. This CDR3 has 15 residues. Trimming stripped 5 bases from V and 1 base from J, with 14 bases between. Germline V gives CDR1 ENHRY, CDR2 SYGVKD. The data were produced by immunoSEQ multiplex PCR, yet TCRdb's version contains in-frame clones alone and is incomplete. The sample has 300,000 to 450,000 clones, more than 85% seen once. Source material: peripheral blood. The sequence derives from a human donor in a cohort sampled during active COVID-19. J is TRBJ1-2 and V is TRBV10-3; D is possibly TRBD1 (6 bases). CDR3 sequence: CAISFDRNLNYGYTF. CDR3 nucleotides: TGTGCCATCAGTTTTGACAGGAACCTTAACTATGGCTACACCTTC.